This TCR beta chain was captured in a study of blood T cell repertoires in COVID-19. Across the whole study: Samples of COVID-19 (acute and convalescent) were obtained from the United States, Italy and Spain. Sources were T cells, B-cell-depleted T cells, or PBMCs; the material itself was cDNA or gDNA.

Authors' data handling: Cell counts per sample came from amplifying reference gene primers. Assay: immunoSEQ multiplex PCR; the TCRdb copy retains only in-frame clones and omits some. V and J calls and clone size are copied from that table; D and trimming were computed from the DNA. The repertoire holds about 160,000 clones, 92% seen once, with about 4.6% in the top ten. Those enrolled in Seattle joined during active infection and were followed longitudinally afterward. The CDR3 has 14 residues. CDR1 is SQVTM and CDR2 is ANQGSEA in the germline V gene. With 3 bases clipped from V and 2 bases from J, the junction kept 4 bases outside the gene matches.

Sequencing was carried out using peripheral blood. The sequence came from a man aged 25 to 40 with COVID-19, enrolled during active disease. The chain links TRBV29-1 to TRBJ2-7; 10 bases are shared with TRBD2. The CDR3 spells CSVEVAGGTYEQYF. The CDR3 nucleotides read TGCAGCGTTGAGGTAGCGGGAGGCACCTACGAGCAGTACTTC.